What follows are 10 T cell receptor beta chains derived from one specimen sequenced in a study of CD8 T cells in ankylosing spondylitis. TCRdb passed the 5' RACE reads through MiXCR, listing each CDR3 protein once. The data hold about 240,000 distinct CDR3 sequences, with less than 10% observed a single time. Material: blood, either unsorted or a sorted T cell fraction (not recorded which). Receptors were obtained from a male donor with ankylosing spondylitis or in good health (not recorded which).

This clonotype was seen a few times. The gene calls are TRBV12-3 or TRBV12-4 and TRBJ2-2; TRBD2 matches 12 bases. Unmatched junction bases numbered 18, after V lost 7 bases and J lost 3 bases. The CDR3 is made up of 20 amino acids. CDR3 sequence: CASKNPLAGGPSADTGELFF. CDR3 sequence (DNA): TGTGCCAGCAAAAACCCTCTAGCGGGGGGGCCGTCGGCGGACACCGGGGAGCTGTTTTTT.

This clonotype was detected many times. The chain joins TRBV4-2 to TRBJ2-7; no reliable D call. There are 15 residues in the CDR3. The V end lost 0 bases, the J end lost 7 bases, and 16 bases lay between the germline ends. CDR1 LGHNA and CDR2 YNFKEQ come from the germline V gene. The CDR3 nucleotides read TGTGCCAGCAGCCAAGATCTGGGTAGCCTCGGTGAGCAGTACTTC. It yields the protein CASSQDLGSLGEQYF.

This clonotype has only a few counts. The chain recombines TRBV29-1 with TRBJ1-4; D unresolved. Germline CDR1 is SQVTM and CDR2 is ANQGSEA. Between the trimmed V and J ends, which lost 8 bases and 4 bases, there was a span of 14 bases. The CDR3 is made up of 13 amino acids. The CDR3 bases are TGCAGCTTTAAGACCAGAAATAATGAAAAACTGTTTTTT. It codes for CSFKTRNNEKLFF.

This clonotype was detected many times. The V gene is TRBV12-3 or TRBV12-4, the J gene TRBJ2-1; 8 bases line up with TRBD1. CDR3 length: 13 amino acids. The V gene end was trimmed by 6 bases and the J gene end by 6 bases; junction bases not matched to a gene: 4. The CDR3 region is CASSPGQVNEQFF. The CDR3 DNA follows: TGTGCCAGCAGCCCGGGACAGGTCAATGAGCAGTTCTTC.

This clonotype was seen repeatedly, ten times or more. The chain has TRBV4-3 and TRBJ1-1; D is ambiguous. The CDR3 is 13 amino acids. V lost 3 bases, J lost 5 bases, and 10 bases lay in between. Germline V gene lookup returns CDR1 LGHNA and CDR2 YSLEER. In DNA form, the CDR3 reads TGCGCCAGCAGCCAGCCCGGGCAGACTGAAGCTTTCTTT. Its translation is CASSQPGQTEAFF.

This clonotype was seen repeatedly, ten times or more. The chain carries TRBV6-5 and TRBJ2-2; D remains ambiguous. V lost 2 bases and J lost 1, with 5 bases in between. Germline lookup yields CDR1 MNHEY and CDR2 SVGAGI. This CDR3 contains 14 residues. The CDR3 coding sequence is TGTGCCAGCAGTTACGTTCAGAACACCGGGGAGCTGTTTTTT. Protein product: CASSYVQNTGELFF.

The sample holds many counts of this clonotype. This chain connects TRBV19 to TRBJ2-4; 7 bases map to TRBD1. V dropped 3 bases and J dropped 8; count of bases not matched to a gene: 7. Germline V gene data show CDR1 as LNHDA and CDR2 as SQIVND (reference sequence). The CDR3 contains 14 residues. The CDR3 loop reads CASSMDRWRDIQYF. CDR3 sequence (DNA): TGTGCCAGTAGTATGGACAGGTGGCGGGACATTCAGTACTTC.

This chain uses TRBV30 with TRBJ1-2, with TRBD1 matching 8 bases. V shed 8 bases and J 0 bases; nucleotides not matched to a gene: 8. The CDR3 has 14 amino acids. Germline V lookup: CDR1 GTSNPN, CDR2 SVGIG (reference sequence). CDR3 protein: CATGDRISNYGYTF. CDR3 bases: TGTGCCACAGGGGACAGGATCTCTAACTATGGCTACACCTTC.

This clonotype was detected ten times or more. The chain recombines TRBV7-2 with TRBJ2-5; 8 bases fit TRBD1. With 4 bases clipped from V and 2 bases from J, the junction kept 9 bases outside the gene matches. The CDR3 sequence is 16 residues long. Germline V lookup: CDR1 SGHTA, CDR2 FQGNSA. The CDR3 DNA is TGTGCCAGCAGCTCATGGACAGGGAAGATTCAAGAGACCCAGTACTTC. Protein: CASSSWTGKIQETQYF.

The chain uses TRBV9 and TRBJ2-3; no clear D gene. CDR3 length: 17 residues. Trimming stripped 7 bases from V and 4 bases from J, with 25 bases between. Per the germline V gene, CDR1 is SGDLS and CDR2 is YYNGEE. In nucleotides, the CDR3 is TGTGCCAGCCGCGCCGGGCAAGGGATGCCTAATTCAGATACGCAGTATTTT. This sequence encodes CASRAGQGMPNSDTQYF.